These 9 T cell receptor beta chains originate from one sample sequenced in a study of response to subunit inactivated influenza vaccine. TCRdb reprocessed the RT-PCR reads via MiXCR and lists one record per CDR3 protein. The table lists roughly 190,000 distinct CDR3 sequences, 13% to 15% of them singletons. Sample: CD8+ T cells sorted from PBMCs, taken 4 to 6 days after vaccination. The receptor set was obtained from a man aged 50-59 years who received an inactivated influenza vaccine.

This rearrangement joins TRBV5-5 to TRBJ2-1; TRBD2 aligns across 9 bases. In germline, CDR1 is SGHKS, CDR2 YYEKEE (reference sequence). The CDR3 runs 15 residues. J was trimmed by 8 bases and V by 4 bases; bases with no gene match: 10. The CDR3 bases are TGTGCCAGCAGCGAAGCGGGACTAGCCCTCCATGAGCAGTTCTTC. Translating gives CASSEAGLALHEQFF.

This chain joins TRBV4-3 and TRBJ1-6; D not resolved. V lost 0 bases to trimming and J lost 7 bases, with 10 bases between them. The CDR3 has 15 residues. Germline V gene data show CDR1 as LGHNA and CDR2 as YSLEER. The DNA of the CDR3 is TGCGCCAGCAGCCAAGATCTTTCTGAGAATTCACCCCTCCACTTT. This sequence encodes CASSQDLSENSPLHF.

The rearrangement links TRBV3-1 to TRBJ2-7; 10 bases map to TRBD1. The junction had 3 bases not matched to a gene; V was cut back by 4 bases and J by 3 bases. Germline CDR1 is LGHDT and CDR2 is YNNKEL (reference sequence). This CDR3 comprises 14 residues. For the CDR3, the DNA is TGTGCCAGCAGCCGGGACAGGGGAATCTACGAGCAGTACTTC. This codes for CASSRDRGIYEQYF.

This clonotype appeared a few times. The chain links TRBV28 to TRBJ2-7; possibly TRBD1 or TRBD2 for D (6 bases each). Germline loops: CDR1 MDHEN, CDR2 SYDVKM. The CDR3 sequence is 14 residues long. V was pared by 8 bases and J by 5 bases, with 19 bases between. CDR3 loop: CASGSGGLSHEQYF. The CDR3 coding sequence is TGTGCCAGCGGTTCCGGGGGCCTGTCGCACGAGCAGTACTTC.

Many counts were recorded for this clonotype. This sequence joins TRBV4-1 and TRBJ1-1; the match to TRBD1 covers 8 bases. Germline V gives CDR1 MGHRA, CDR2 YSYEKL. The V gene end was trimmed by 4 bases and the J gene end by 1 base; junction bases not matched to a gene: 17. The CDR3 runs to 19 residues. The CDR3 DNA reads TGCGCCAGCAGCCTCGTTCACGGGACAGGAGGGGAAAAGAACACTGAAGCTTTCTTT. Translation: CASSLVHGTGGEKNTEAFF.

This clonotype appeared a few times. The chain has TRBV6-8 and TRBJ1-1; D gene uncertain. Germline CDR1 MNHGY, CDR2 SAAAGT. Between the trimmed V and J ends, which lost 0 bases and 7 bases, there was a span of 15 bases. The CDR3 is 15 amino acids. The CDR3 DNA follows: TGTGCCAGCAGTTACTCGATCAGTGACCCGAGTGAAGCTTTCTTT. It codes for CASSYSISDPSEAFF.

This clonotype was picked up a small number of times. This chain links TRBV28 with TRBJ1-1, with unresolved D. With 7 bases removed from V and 4 bases from J, the gap between germline ends came to 10 bases. CDR1 MDHEN and CDR2 SYDVKM come from the germline V gene. This CDR3 has 12 amino acids. Here the CDR3 DNA reads TGTGCCAGCACCCTCGGAGTCACTGAAGCTTTCTTT. Translating it yields CASTLGVTEAFF.

Here the CDR3 reads CSARELESSYNSPLHF. The DNA for the CDR3 is TGCAGTGCTAGAGAATTGGAGAGCTCCTATAATTCACCCCTCCACTTT. The chain carries TRBV20-1 and TRBJ1-6, with no clear D. Germline values: CDR1 DFQATT, CDR2 SNEGSKA (reference sequence). This CDR3 is built from 16 residues. V lost 0 bases and J lost 0, with 9 bases in between.

The gene calls are TRBV29-1 and TRBJ2-7; D unresolved. Germline V gene sequence: CDR1 SQVTM, CDR2 ANQGSEA. The CDR3 has 12 residues. V lost 0 bases and J 3 bases, leaving 6 bases between the germline ends. CDR3 loop: CSVEEDGYEQYF. CDR3 DNA: TGCAGCGTTGAAGAGGACGGCTACGAGCAGTACTTC.